Presented here are 3 T cell receptor beta chains from one specimen sequenced in a study of neurological immune-mediated disorders. TCRdb redid the calling of the 5' RACE reads with MiXCR, one entry per CDR3 protein. Of 80,000 or so distinct CDR3 sequences listed, under 10% are singletons. The sequenced sample was PBMCs. The receptors were gathered from a man aged 50 to 60 in good health.

This clonotype was counted ten times or more. The rearrangement uses TRBV5-1 and TRBJ2-3; 10 bases match TRBD2. Germline lookup yields CDR1 SGHRS and CDR2 YFSETQ. With 3 bases clipped from V and 2 bases from J, the junction kept 6 bases outside the gene matches. This CDR3 is 16 amino acids long. CDR3 region: CASSSSSGGLTDTQYF. CDR3 sequence (DNA): TGCGCCAGCAGCTCTTCTAGCGGGGGACTCACAGATACGCAGTATTTT.

Points on this clonotype: Compared with germline, one end of the junction differs, possibly owing to a read error. The chain recombines TRBV4-2 with TRBJ1-5; 8 nucleotides align to TRBD1. This CDR3 has 17 residues. The germline CDR1 and CDR2 sequences are LGHNA and YNFKEQ. The CDR3 nucleotides read TGTGCCATCAGCCAAGAGGGTGGGACAGGTTACAATCAGCCCCAGCATTTT. This codes for CAISQEGGTGYNQPQHF.

There are many counts of this clonotype. The J gene is TRBJ2-7, the V gene TRBV20-1; the match to TRBD2 covers 8 bases. V dropped 6 bases and J dropped 6; count of bases not matched to a gene: 16. This CDR3 region has 15 residues. Germline CDR1 reads DFQATT; CDR2 reads SNEGSKA (reference sequence). This chain's CDR3 is CSARLAGRAEPEQYF. The DNA for the CDR3 is TGCAGTGCCCGTTTGGCCGGGAGGGCCGAGCCCGAGCAGTACTTC.